The 20 T cell receptor beta chains below were found in one sample sequenced in a study of blood T cell repertoires in COVID-19. Generated by immunoSEQ multiplex PCR, the TCRdb table keeps only in-frame clones and is missing some. The sample consists of some 210,000 clones, over 75% of them appearing once. Source material: PBMCs or T cells enriched from blood (not recorded which). Receptors were obtained from a man aged 40-55 years who had recovered from COVID-19.

The CDR3 coding sequence is TGCAGCGTTGCGACTTCTTTGGAGGCTTTCTTT. It codes for CSVATSLEAFF. The chain carries TRBV29-1 and TRBJ1-1; D gene ambiguous. Germline values: CDR1 SQVTM, CDR2 ANQGSEA. The CDR3 sequence is 11 residues long. The ends were cut back, 4 bases at V and 11 bases at J, with 14 bases in the middle. The complete variable domain, with remaining parts taken from reference TRBV29-1 and TRBJ1-1, reads SAVISQKPSRDICQRGTSLTIQCQVDSQVTMMFWYRQQPGQSLTLIATANQGSEATYESGFVIDKFPISRPNLTFSTLTVSNMSPEDSSIYLCSVATSLEAFFGQGTRLTVV.

This chain links TRBV7-9 with TRBJ2-5; 7 nucleotides match TRBD2. The CDR3 loop spans 16 amino acids. V shed 4 bases and J 2 bases; nucleotides not matched to a gene: 10. CDR1 SEHNR and CDR2 FQNEAQ come from the germline V gene (reference sequence). The CDR3 loop reads CASSSTRDYPQETQYF. For the CDR3, the DNA is TGTGCCAGCAGCTCAACCCGGGACTACCCTCAAGAGACCCAGTACTTC. The full variable domain, completed using reference TRBV7-9 and TRBJ2-5, is DTGVSQNPRHKITKRGQNVTFRCDPISEHNRLYWYRQTLGQGPEFLTYFQNEAQLEKSRLLSDRFSAERPKGSFSTLEIQRTEQGDSAMYLCASSSTRDYPQETQYFGPGTRLLVL.

V and J are TRBV12-5 and TRBJ1-4, with a weak D call TRBD1 (5 bases). Germline V gene sequence: CDR1 LGHNT, CDR2 FRNRAP. Trimming took 5 bases from V and 7 from J, leaving 14 bases between them. The CDR3 totals 14 residues. This CDR3 reads CASGARGGSEKLFF. DNA for the CDR3: TGTGCTAGTGGTGCCCGGGGGGGTTCTGAAAAACTGTTTTTT. Looking up the rest from reference TRBV12-5 and TRBJ1-4 gives the full variable domain: DARVTQTPRHKVTEMGQEVTMRCQPILGHNTVFWYRQTMMQGLELLAYFRNRAPLDDSGMPKDRFSAEMPDATLATLKIQPSEPRDSAVYFCASGARGGSEKLFFGSGTQLSVL.

CDR3 residues: CASSPDSASGRYEQYF. CDR3 DNA: TGCGCCAGCAGTCCTGATTCTGCTAGCGGGAGGTACGAGCAGTACTTC. V gene TRBV23-1 combines with J gene TRBJ2-7; 11 bases are a match to TRBD2. TRBV23-1 is identified as an open reading frame with a role that is uncertain. CDR3 size: 16 residues. J was trimmed by 4 bases and V by 4 bases; bases with no gene match: 9.

CDR3: CASGVQGNGGYTF. DNA of the CDR3: TGTGCCAGCGGGGTACAGGGAAATGGCGGCTACACCTTC. The chain couples TRBV6-5 to TRBJ1-2, with a tentative D call TRBD1 (6 bases). The CDR3 sequence is 13 residues long. Germline V gene lookup returns CDR1 MNHEY and CDR2 SVGAGI. With 8 bases removed from V and 8 bases from J, the gap between germline ends came to 18 bases.

The V call is TRBV7-3, the J call TRBJ2-1, with 7 bases that match TRBD2. The CDR3 contains 15 residues. From germline, CDR1 is SGHTA and CDR2 FQGTGA. With V trimmed by 5 bases and J by 4 bases, 8 bases remained unmatched. The CDR3 protein is CASSRDRGDYNEQFF. CDR3 DNA: TGTGCCAGCAGCCGGGACCGGGGGGATTACAATGAGCAGTTCTTC.

The J gene is TRBJ2-4, the V gene TRBV19, with TRBD2 matching over 13 bases. The V gene's germline CDR1 is LNHDA and CDR2 SQIVND (reference sequence). The CDR3 totals 16 residues. The V segment lost 4 bases and the J segment 7 bases; nucleotides outside the gene matches: 7. The chain's CDR3 is CASSTGTSGERNIQYF. The CDR3 DNA follows: TGTGCCAGTAGTACCGGGACTAGCGGGGAGAGGAACATTCAGTACTTC.

This chain connects TRBV7-9 to TRBJ2-3, with D unresolved. V was trimmed by 7 bases and J by 6 bases, leaving 11 bases between them. CDR1 is SEHNR and CDR2 is FQNEAQ in the germline V gene (reference sequence). There are 12 residues in the CDR3. This CDR3 reads CASTNAGDTQYF. For the CDR3, the DNA is TGTGCCAGCACCAATGCCGGGGATACGCAGTATTTT.

V usage is TRBV14 and J usage is TRBJ2-7, with a weak D call TRBD2 (5 bases). The CDR3 runs 13 residues. CDR1 and CDR2 from the germline V gene are SGHDN and FVKESK. Trimming shortened V by 0 bases and J by 9 bases, and 12 bases separated the two germline ends. The CDR3 loop is CASSQDRPGGQYF. CDR3 nucleotide sequence: TGTGCCAGCAGCCAAGACCGACCTGGAGGGCAGTACTTC.

This clone appeared a single time. The V gene is TRBV7-9, the J gene TRBJ1-5; no reliable D call. V dropped 2 bases and J dropped 5 bases, with 7 bases sitting between them. CDR3 length: 13 amino acids. CDR1 SEHNR and CDR2 FQNEAQ come from the germline V gene (reference sequence). The CDR3: CASSLRDYQPQHF. CDR3 bases: TGTGCCAGCAGCTTACGAGACTATCAGCCCCAGCATTTT.

V and J are TRBV4-2 and TRBJ1-3, with D perhaps matching TRBD1 (5 bases). Germline V gives CDR1 LGHNA, CDR2 YNFKEQ. V was pared by 0 bases and J by 3 bases, with 15 bases between. This CDR3 is built from 17 residues. The CDR3 nucleotides read TGTGCCAGCAGCCAAGAATGGGCAGGGTCGCTTGGAAACACCATATATTTT. The encoded protein is CASSQEWAGSLGNTIYF.

The chain has TRBV9 and TRBJ1-1, with D uncertain. The CDR3 loop spans 15 amino acids. Germline V gives CDR1 SGDLS, CDR2 YYNGEE. The V and J ends lost 4 bases and 2 bases respectively, with 15 bases between them. CDR3 in DNA: TGTGCCAGCAGCCCCCCCCGGGTAGGTAACACTGAAGCTTTCTTT. It specifies CASSPPRVGNTEAFF.

This rearrangement joins TRBV4-2 to TRBJ2-3; 7 bases align to TRBD2. This CDR3 has 16 amino acids. Germline-derived CDR1 and CDR2 are LGHNA and YNFKEQ. The trim removed 4 bases at V and 3 bases at J, leaving 10 bases unmatched. The chain's CDR3 is CASSRLAVVGTDTQYF. CDR3 nucleotides: TGTGCCAGCAGCCGACTAGCAGTGGTCGGGACAGATACGCAGTATTTT.

J is TRBJ2-3 and V is TRBV7-6, with 11 bases identical to TRBD2. With 5 bases clipped from V and 4 bases from J, the junction kept 2 bases outside the gene matches. From germline, CDR1 is SGHVS and CDR2 FNYEAQ. This CDR3 region has 14 residues. The CDR3 region has the DNA TGTGCCAGCAGCCCGACTAGCGGGGCAGATACGCAGTATTTT. It codes for CASSPTSGADTQYF. Full variable domain (missing parts from reference TRBV7-6 and TRBJ2-3): GAGVSQSPRYKVTKRGQDVALRCDPISGHVSLYWYRQALGQGPEFLTYFNYEAQQDKSGLPNDRFSAERPEGSISTLTIQRTEQRDSAMYRCASSPTSGADTQYFGPGTRLTVL.

The chain couples TRBV5-1 to TRBJ2-5; 8 nucleotides line up with TRBD1. The CDR3 runs 19 residues. With V trimmed by 2 bases and J by 4 bases, 19 bases remained unmatched. Germline V gene sequence: CDR1 SGHRS, CDR2 YFSETQ. CDR3 in DNA: TGCGCCAGCAGCTTTACGTCCCCCACCCTCCATGGACAGGGAGAGACCCAGTACTTC. Encoded protein: CASSFTSPTLHGQGETQYF.

This rearrangement joins TRBV2 to TRBJ2-5, with 10 bases matching TRBD1. Germline V gene data show CDR1 as SNHLY and CDR2 as FYNNEI. CDR3 size: 14 residues. V lost 6 bases and J lost 4; bases outside the gene matches: 5. The CDR3 protein is CASSSGTGVETQYF. For the CDR3, the DNA is TGTGCCAGCAGCTCCGGGACAGGGGTAGAGACCCAGTACTTC. Filled out from reference TRBV2 and TRBJ2-5, the complete variable domain reads EPEVTQTPSHQVTQMGQEVILRCVPISNHLYFYWYRQILGQKVEFLVSFYNNEISEKSEIFDDQFSVERPDGSNFTLKIRSTKLEDSAMYFCASSSGTGVETQYFGPGTRLLVL.

This chain links TRBV6-5 with TRBJ1-1, with D possibly TRBD1 on 6 matching bases. CDR1 and CDR2 (germline): MNHEY, SVGAGI. The V end was cut by 0 bases, the J end by 10 bases, with 9 bases between. The CDR3 spans 12 residues. The CDR3 is CASSYSGQGAFF. The CDR3, as DNA: TGTGCCAGCAGTTACTCGGGACAAGGAGCTTTCTTT.

This chain connects TRBV6-5 to TRBJ2-5; D gene unclear. This CDR3 has 12 residues. Germline V gene data show CDR1 as MNHEY and CDR2 as SVGAGI. Trimming removed 6 bases from V and 4 bases from J, with 9 bases in between. CDR3 nucleotides: TGTGCCAGCAGGTTGGCCAGAGAGACCCAGTACTTC. This translates into CASRLARETQYF.

The rearrangement joins TRBV28 to TRBJ1-4, with 8 bases fitting TRBD1. The germline CDR1 and CDR2 sequences are MDHEN and SYDVKM. The CDR3 totals 14 residues. J lost 8 bases, V lost 5 bases, and 7 bases had no gene match. The DNA of the CDR3 is TGTGCCAGCAGTCCAGGGGGCATAAGAGAAAAACTGTTTTTT. Translating gives CASSPGGIREKLFF.

The J gene is TRBJ1-1, the V gene TRBV9, with TRBD1 matching over 8 bases. This CDR3 region has 13 residues. Germline V gene lookup returns CDR1 SGDLS and CDR2 YYNGEE. The V gene end was trimmed by 2 bases and the J gene end by 6 bases; junction bases not matched to a gene: 3. CDR3 sequence: CASSVLTGAEAFF. As DNA, the CDR3 is TGTGCCAGCAGCGTCTTGACAGGGGCTGAAGCTTTCTTT.